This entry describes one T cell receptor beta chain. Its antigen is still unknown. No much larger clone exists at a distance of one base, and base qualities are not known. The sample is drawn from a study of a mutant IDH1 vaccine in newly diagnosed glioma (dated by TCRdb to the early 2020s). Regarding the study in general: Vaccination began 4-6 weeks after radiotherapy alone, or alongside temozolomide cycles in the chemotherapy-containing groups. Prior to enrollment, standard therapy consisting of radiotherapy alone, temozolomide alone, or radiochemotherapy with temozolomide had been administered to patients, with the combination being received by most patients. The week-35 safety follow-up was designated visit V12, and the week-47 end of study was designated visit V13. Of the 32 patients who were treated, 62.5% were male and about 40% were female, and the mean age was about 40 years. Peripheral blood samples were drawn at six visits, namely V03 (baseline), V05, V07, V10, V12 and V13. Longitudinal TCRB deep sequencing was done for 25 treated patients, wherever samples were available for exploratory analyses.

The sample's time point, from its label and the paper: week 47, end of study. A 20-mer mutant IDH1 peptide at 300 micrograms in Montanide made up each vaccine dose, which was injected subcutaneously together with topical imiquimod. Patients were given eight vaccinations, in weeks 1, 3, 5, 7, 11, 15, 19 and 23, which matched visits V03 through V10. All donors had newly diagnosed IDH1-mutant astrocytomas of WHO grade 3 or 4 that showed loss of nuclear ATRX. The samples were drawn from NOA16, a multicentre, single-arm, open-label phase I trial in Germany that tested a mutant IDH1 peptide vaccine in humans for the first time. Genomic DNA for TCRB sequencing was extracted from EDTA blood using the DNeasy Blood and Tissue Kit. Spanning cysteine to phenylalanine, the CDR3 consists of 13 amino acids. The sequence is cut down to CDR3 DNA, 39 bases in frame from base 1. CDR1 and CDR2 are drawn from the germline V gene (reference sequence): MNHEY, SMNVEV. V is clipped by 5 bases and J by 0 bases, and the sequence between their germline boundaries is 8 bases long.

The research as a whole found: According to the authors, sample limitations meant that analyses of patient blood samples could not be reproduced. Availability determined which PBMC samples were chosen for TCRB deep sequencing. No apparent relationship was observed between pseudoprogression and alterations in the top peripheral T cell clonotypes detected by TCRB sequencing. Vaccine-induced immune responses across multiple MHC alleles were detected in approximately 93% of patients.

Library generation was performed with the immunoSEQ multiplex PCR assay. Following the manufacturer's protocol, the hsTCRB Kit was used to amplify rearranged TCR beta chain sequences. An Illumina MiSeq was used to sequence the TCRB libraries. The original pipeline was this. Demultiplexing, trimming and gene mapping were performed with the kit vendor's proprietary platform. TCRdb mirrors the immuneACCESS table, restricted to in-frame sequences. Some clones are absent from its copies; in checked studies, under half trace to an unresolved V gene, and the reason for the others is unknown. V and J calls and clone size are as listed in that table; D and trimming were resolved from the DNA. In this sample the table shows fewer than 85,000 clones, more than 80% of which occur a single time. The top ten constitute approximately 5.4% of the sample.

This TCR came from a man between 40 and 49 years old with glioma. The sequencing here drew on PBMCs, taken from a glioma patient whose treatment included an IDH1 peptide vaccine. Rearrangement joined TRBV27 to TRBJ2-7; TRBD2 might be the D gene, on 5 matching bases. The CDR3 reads CASSQGSSYEQYF. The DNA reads TGTGCCAGCAGTCAAGGGAGCTCCTACGAGCAGTACTTC.